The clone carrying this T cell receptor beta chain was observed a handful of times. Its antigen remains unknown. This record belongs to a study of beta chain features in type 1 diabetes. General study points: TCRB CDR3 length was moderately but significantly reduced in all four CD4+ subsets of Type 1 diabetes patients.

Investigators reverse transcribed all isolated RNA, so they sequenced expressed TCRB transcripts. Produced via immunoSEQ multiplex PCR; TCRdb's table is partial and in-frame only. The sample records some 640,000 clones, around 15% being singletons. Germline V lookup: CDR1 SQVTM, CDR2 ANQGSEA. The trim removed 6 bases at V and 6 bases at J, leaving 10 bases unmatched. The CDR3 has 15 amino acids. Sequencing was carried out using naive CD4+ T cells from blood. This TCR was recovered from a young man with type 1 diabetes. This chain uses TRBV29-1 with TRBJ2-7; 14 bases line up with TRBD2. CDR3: CSVAGTSGRMSEQYF. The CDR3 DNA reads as TGCAGCGTCGCCGGGACTAGCGGGAGAATGTCCGAGCAGTACTTC.